The rows below give T cell receptor beta chains drawn from one sample of a study of cytomegalovirus exposure and HLA in healthy donors. The repertoire was sequenced with immunoSEQ multiplex PCR; TCRdb's copy has only in-frame clones and lacks some. The sample has hundreds of thousands of clones; around 86% are singletons. The specimen was PBMCs. The receptors derive from a woman aged 25 to 39 in good health and CMV-seropositive. Both conserved end residues are trimmed from each CDR3. Size is stated for part of the rows, as once, few or many counts, or as a class when the clone is expanded.

NA TRBV11-2 ASSLDTVPRAYNEQF
NA TRBV2 ASSQGGLQETQY
NA TRBV7-9 ASSLLADTEAF
NA TRBV19 ASSTSLDSGEQY
NA TRBV5-1 ASSPDRPLYEQY
NA TRBV5-1 ASSSGLAGGLY
NA TRBV7-3 ASSLGRSGRALDEQF
NA TRBV12-5 ASGWGAGELF
once TRBV27 ASSLYLAGVYEQY
NA TRBV7-6 ASSLGVQGTTF
NA TRBV27 ASSLFSGGAQNGELF
NA TRBV2 ASSGLAGGETQY
once TRBV29-1 SVSVDTYNEQF
NA TRBV5-1 ASSRTGEDQPQH
NA TRBV18 ASSSEIAGYT
NA TRBV11-3 ASEGVRGNEQF
NA TRBV5-4 ASSLVQRENHEQF
few TRBV4-1 ASRDRGSYEQY
NA TRBV7-8 ASSELTGNTIY
NA TRBV2 ASMREGLDTQY
NA TRBV19 ASSMLAGGGGSEQY
NA TRBV5-4 ASSQTGGAGGYT
NA TRBV7-9 ASSLFPGTSAPHEQF